Below are 12 T cell receptor beta chains sequenced from a single sample in a study of CD8 T cells in ankylosing spondylitis. General study points: Within ankylosing spondylitis blood, a TCR beta motif made up of under 10 highly homologous variants appeared to be characteristic.

In TCRdb, the 5' RACE reads were re-called with MiXCR into one record per CDR3 protein. This sample has more than 650,000 distinct CDR3 sequences, with 10% to 15% found just once. Their specific antigens are unknown. The sample comprised blood, either unsorted or a sorted T cell fraction (not recorded which). These receptors all come from a male donor with ankylosing spondylitis.

The chain links TRBV10-3 to TRBJ2-1; 9 nucleotides line up with TRBD1. Trimming cost V 3 bases and J 5 bases; bases outside gene matches: 8. The V gene's germline CDR1 is ENHRY and CDR2 SYGVKD. The CDR3 consists of 16 residues. This CDR3 is CAISDNRDREDNEQFF. CDR3 nucleotide sequence: TGTGCCATCAGTGATAACCGGGACAGGGAAGACAATGAGCAGTTCTTC.

The V call is TRBV24-1, the J call TRBJ2-1, with 11 bases identical to TRBD2. With 1 base clipped from V and 12 bases from J, the junction kept 16 bases outside the gene matches. CDR1 is KGHDR, CDR2 SFDVKD, per germline. CDR3 size: 18 residues. This chain's CDR3 is CATSDLSVGTSGGGVQFF. The CDR3 nucleotides read TGTGCCACCAGTGATTTATCGGTGGGGACTAGCGGAGGGGGTGTGCAGTTCTTC.

This chain uses TRBV3-1 with TRBJ2-7; the D gene is possibly TRBD1 (5 bases). V was pared by 5 bases and J by 3 bases, with 14 bases between. This CDR3 is built from 14 residues. Germline CDR1 reads LGHDT; CDR2 reads YNNKEL (reference sequence). The CDR3 DNA follows: TGTGCCAGCAGCGGAGAGGCTGGACACTACGAGCAGTACTTC. Translated: CASSGEAGHYEQYF.

V gene TRBV6-2 or TRBV6-3 combines with J gene TRBJ2-7; D call uncertain. In germline, CDR1 is MNHEY, CDR2 SVGEGT. Between the trimmed V and J ends, which lost 0 bases and 2 bases, there was a span of 8 bases. CDR3 length: 14 amino acids. The CDR3 is CASSYSNLAYEQYF. DNA of the CDR3: TGTGCCAGCAGTTACTCAAACCTGGCCTACGAGCAGTACTTC.

This clonotype was detected a few times. The chain has TRBV4-3 and TRBJ1-1, with D unclear. The germline V and J ends were trimmed by 3 bases and 1 base, with 9 bases remaining between them. The CDR3 contains 14 residues. Germline V gene lookup returns CDR1 LGHNA and CDR2 YSLEER. Written as DNA, the CDR3 is TGCGCCAGCAGCCAGCTGGAGAGGAACACTGAAGCTTTCTTT. Translation gives CASSQLERNTEAFF.

This sequence joins TRBV18 and TRBJ2-7; 7 positions match TRBD2. Germline values: CDR1 KGHSH, CDR2 LQKENI. V trimming: 2 bases; J trimming: 1 base; junction bases outside the gene matches: 2. The CDR3 contains 14 residues. This CDR3 is CASSPWEGSYEQYF. The CDR3 DNA follows: TGTGCCAGCTCACCATGGGAGGGTTCCTACGAGCAGTACTTC.

The rearrangement joins TRBV2 to TRBJ1-5; no clear D. This CDR3 is 14 amino acids long. The germline V and J ends were trimmed by 6 bases and 1 base, with 10 bases remaining between them. The germline CDR1 and CDR2 sequences are SNHLY and FYNNEI. CDR3: CASRRTMSNQPQHF. CDR3 nucleotides: TGTGCCAGCAGGCGGACGATGAGCAATCAGCCCCAGCATTTT.

The chain uses TRBV11-2 and TRBJ1-6; D remains ambiguous. Between the trimmed V and J ends, which lost 5 bases and 9 bases, there was a span of 14 bases. CDR3 size: 14 residues. CDR1 is SGHAT and CDR2 is FQNNGV in the germline V gene. DNA of the CDR3: TGTGCCAGCAGCATCGGTCCAGGTAGTTCACCCCTCCACTTT. Translation: CASSIGPGSSPLHF.

J is TRBJ1-1 and V is TRBV18; possible D gene TRBD1, 5 bases. CDR3 size: 15 residues. CDR1 KGHSH and CDR2 LQKENI come from the germline V gene. V lost 2 bases, J lost 3 bases, and 13 bases lay in between. The CDR3 spells CASSPVWNRYTEAFF. The DNA of the CDR3 is TGTGCCAGCTCACCAGTATGGAACAGGTACACTGAAGCTTTCTTT.

This clonotype showed up just a few times. The chain combines TRBV29-1 with TRBJ1-1, with 11 bases aligning to TRBD1. Germline trimming cut 6 bases from V and 5 bases from J; bases unmatched to any gene: 2. Germline V gene sequence: CDR1 SQVTM, CDR2 ANQGSEA. The CDR3 consists of 12 residues. The CDR3, as DNA: TGCAGCGTCTGGGACAGGGGGACTGAAGCTTTCTTT. Translated: CSVWDRGTEAFF.

The sample holds a few counts of this clonotype. The chain's CDR3 is CASSQTFSGGRYF. CDR3 nucleotides: TGTGCCAGCAGCCAAACCTTTTCGGGCGGACGGTACTTC. The rearrangement uses TRBV4-2 and TRBJ2-7; D remains ambiguous. The CDR3 has 13 residues. Trimming pared 2 bases from V and 12 bases from J, leaving 17 bases between. Germline assignment: CDR1 LGHNA and CDR2 YNFKEQ.

This clonotype was detected a few times. This rearrangement joins TRBV20-1 to TRBJ1-1; D gene unclear. The CDR3 has 14 residues. Trimming cost V 2 bases and J 0 bases, with 10 bases left between them. In germline, CDR1 is DFQATT, CDR2 SNEGSKA (reference sequence). The CDR3 loop reads CSARWGRVNTEAFF. In DNA, the CDR3 is TGCAGTGCTAGATGGGGTAGGGTGAACACTGAAGCTTTCTTT.